These 2 T cell receptor beta chains were sequenced from one sample in a study of cytomegalovirus exposure and HLA in healthy donors. The PCR contained 60 Vbeta and 13 Jbeta primers. The repertoire was sequenced with immunoSEQ multiplex PCR; TCRdb's copy has only in-frame clones and lacks some. This sample has around 200,000 clones, with more than 60% found just once. Specimen: PBMCs. The source of these receptors is a man in his forties or fifties in good health and CMV-seronegative.

This sequence joins TRBV7-2 and TRBJ1-2; 12 positions agree with TRBD1. The CDR3 extends over 15 amino acids. The J segment lost 5 bases and the V segment lost 2 bases, leaving 3 bases of the junction unmatched. Germline V CDR1 and CDR2: SGHTA, FQGNSA. The CDR3, as DNA: TGTGCCAGCAGCTTATGGGGACAGGGGGCATATGGCTACACCTTC. As protein: CASSLWGQGAYGYTF.

This clone was found a few times. The rearrangement joins TRBV5-1 to TRBJ2-7; TRBD1 might be the D (6 bases). Between the trimmed V and J ends, which lost 1 base and 3 bases, there was a span of 14 bases. The CDR3 loop spans 15 amino acids. Germline V gene lookup returns CDR1 SGHRS and CDR2 YFSETQ. In DNA, the CDR3 is TGCGCCAGCAGCTTGACAGGGTATTTCCTCTACGAGCAGTACTTC. Its protein is CASSLTGYFLYEQYF.